The 19 T cell receptor beta chains reported below all come from one sample, sequenced in a study of T-cell memory formation after mild COVID-19 (dated by TCRdb to 2020 to 2022). Libraries were prepared through 5' RACE. Instrument used: Illumina NovaSeq 6000. TCRdb reran the public reads through fastp at Q25 and MiXCR, keeping productive beta chains. Rows are combined by CDR3 protein, so each entry shows the most common genes and DNA. This sample holds 500,000 to 600,000 distinct CDR3 sequences; 18% were observed only once. The ten biggest clones cover 12% of the sample. Sequencing input: PBMCs or a T cell subset sorted from them (not recorded which). These receptors were collected from an adult woman who had mild COVID-19 (a few samples of this study predate the infection). The sample titles of this study are shuffled in the database, so cell type and time point are left out; the donor was told from shared clones.

This clonotype showed up just a few times. V usage is TRBV12-3 or TRBV12-4 and J usage is TRBJ2-1, with TRBD1 matching 7 bases. The CDR3 length is 16 residues. Trimming removed 5 bases from V and 4 bases from J; junction bases left unmatched: 11. CDR3 bases: TGTGCCAGCAGTCCAGGACGGGACAGAGTTTACAATGAGCAGTTCTTC. Translated: CASSPGRDRVYNEQFF.

The chain links TRBV7-9 to TRBJ1-4; D call uncertain. Per germline, CDR1 SEHNR and CDR2 FQNEAQ (reference sequence). V was clipped by 0 bases and J by 2 bases, with 7 bases between them. This CDR3 spans 15 amino acids. CDR3 bases: TGTGCCAGCAGCTTAGCGGTAGGGACTAATGAAAAACTGTTTTTT. Amino acid sequence: CASSLAVGTNEKLFF.

There are a few counts of this clonotype. The junction and the germline gene differ at one end; a read error may be behind it. This chain links TRBV5-6 with TRBJ1-1; no reliable D call. This CDR3 contains 17 residues. Germline V gene sequence: CDR1 SGHDT, CDR2 YYEEEE. The CDR3 loop is CASSLGPEQLRGPALSF. CDR3 nucleotide sequence: TGTGCCAGCAGCTTGGGGCCAGAGCAACTACGTGGCCCGGCGCTTTCTTTT. The full variable domain, with the rest looked up from reference TRBV5-6 and TRBJ1-1, is DAGVTQSPTHLIKTRGQQVTLRCSPKSGHDTVSWYQQALGQGPQFIFQYYEEEERQRGNFPDRFSGHQFPNYSSELNVNALLLGDSALYLCASSLGPEQLRGPALSFGQGTRLTVV.

This clonotype was observed a handful of times. The chain carries TRBV5-1 and TRBJ1-4, with no clear D. CDR3 length: 15 residues. V lost 1 base, J lost 0 bases, and 7 bases lay in between. The germline gives CDR1 SGHRS, CDR2 YFSETQ. CDR3 bases: TGCGCCAGCAGCTTGATCGGGGCAACTAATGAAAAACTGTTTTTT. It translates to CASSLIGATNEKLFF.

The chain is built from TRBV20-1 and TRBJ2-1; 10 nucleotides line up with TRBD2. The V segment lost 6 bases and the J segment 1 base; nucleotides outside the gene matches: 15. The CDR3 contains 18 residues. CDR1 is DFQATT and CDR2 is SNEGSKA in the germline V gene (reference sequence). The CDR3 loop is CSAPVSGTSARSYNEQFF. The CDR3 DNA reads as TGCAGTGCCCCGGTATCTGGGACTAGCGCCCGATCCTACAATGAGCAGTTCTTC.

The chain carries TRBV12-3 or TRBV12-4 and TRBJ2-3, with 12 bases that match TRBD2. V trimming: 8 bases; J trimming: 1 base; junction bases outside the gene matches: 4. The CDR3 is 15 residues long. The CDR3 DNA is TGTGCCAGCGAACTAGCGGGGGGACGCACAGATACGCAGTATTTT. Amino acid sequence: CASELAGGRTDTQYF.

The chain couples TRBV5-5 to TRBJ2-1; D not resolved. Germline V lookup: CDR1 SGHKS, CDR2 YYEKEE (reference sequence). This CDR3 has 16 residues. The V and J ends lost 6 bases and 8 bases respectively, with 24 bases between them. CDR3 loop: CASKASAVSRPHEQFF. For the CDR3, the DNA is TGTGCCAGCAAAGCCTCCGCGGTCAGTCGCCCCCATGAGCAGTTCTTC.

At least ten counts were recorded for this clonotype. V is TRBV7-8 and J is TRBJ1-1; D gene uncertain. The CDR3 length is 13 residues. Germline CDR1 is SGHVS and CDR2 is FQNEAQ. V lost 4 bases, J lost 3 bases, and 9 bases lay in between. In DNA form, the CDR3 reads TGTGCCAGCAGCTCCCGGCCCGACACTGAAGCTTTCTTT. It specifies CASSSRPDTEAFF.

The V call is TRBV7-7, the J call TRBJ2-5; the D is unclear. The CDR3 totals 13 residues. In germline, CDR1 is SSHAT, CDR2 FNYEAQ (reference sequence). V lost 5 bases and J lost 7, with 14 bases in between. The CDR3 bases are TGTGCCAGCAGCCCTGACGGCAAGATGACCCAGTACTTC. Protein product: CASSPDGKMTQYF.

The genes are TRBV7-3 and TRBJ2-1; no clear D. Germline V gene data show CDR1 as SGHTA and CDR2 as FQGTGA. V lost 5 bases, J lost 13 bases, and 15 bases lay in between. The CDR3 runs 12 residues. CDR3 DNA sequence: TGTGCCAGCAGCGCCGAGACTGGCGCTCAGTTCTTC. It specifies CASSAETGAQFF.

The sample holds many counts of this clonotype. The rearrangement uses TRBV5-1 and TRBJ2-7; D tentatively reads TRBD1 or TRBD2 (5 bases each). Trimming took off 3 bases at V and 2 bases at J, with 12 bases between the two ends. The CDR3 contains 14 residues. Germline CDR1 reads SGHRS; CDR2 reads YFSETQ. The DNA for the CDR3 is TGCGCCAGCAGCTCCGGGACGGCAACCTACGAGCAGTACTTC. Its protein product is CASSSGTATYEQYF.

The chain is built from TRBV10-3 and TRBJ1-1, with 9 nucleotides matching TRBD1. Germline V gene sequence: CDR1 ENHRY, CDR2 SYGVKD. The CDR3 runs 15 residues. Unmatched junction bases numbered 5, after V lost 6 bases and J lost 0 bases. Written as DNA, the CDR3 is TGTGCCATCAGGACAGGGGGGGAGATGAACACTGAAGCTTTCTTT. As protein: CAIRTGGEMNTEAFF.

This clonotype was recorded a few times. This rearrangement joins TRBV5-5 to TRBJ1-1; no clear D. The CDR3 length is 14 residues. Germline CDR1 and CDR2: SGHKS and YYEKEE (reference sequence). V was cut by 2 bases and J by 10 bases, with 18 bases left in between. CDR3 nucleotides: TGTGCCAGCAGCTTTGCAACCCCCGGCCTTGGAGCTTTCTTT. This sequence encodes CASSFATPGLGAFF.

This clonotype was recorded many times. A junction end diverges from the germline sequence, so it may reflect a read error. The chain recombines TRBV5-1 with TRBJ2-2, with D uncertain. Germline V gene lookup returns CDR1 SGHRS and CDR2 YFSETQ. The CDR3 spans 14 residues. The chain's CDR3 is CASSLAANTGELFF. The CDR3 nucleotides are TGTGCCAGCAGCTTGGCAGCGAACACCGGGGAGCTGTTTTTT. The whole variable domain, remainder taken from reference TRBV5-1 and TRBJ2-2, is KAGVTQTPRYLIKTRGQQVTLSCSPISGHRSVSWYQQTPGQGLQFLFEYFSETQRNKGNFPGRFSGRQFSNSRSEMNVSTLELGDSALYLCASSLAANTGELFFGEGSRLTVL.

J is TRBJ2-7 and V is TRBV20-1, with D perhaps TRBD1 or TRBD2 (5 bases each). Trimming left V 0 bases short and J 4 bases short, with 16 bases between. The length of the CDR3 is 15 residues. Per the germline V gene, CDR1 is DFQATT and CDR2 is SNEGSKA (reference sequence). The CDR3 DNA sequence: TGCAGTGCTAGAGATCTGGCAGGGAGTAAATACGAGCAGTACTTC. As protein: CSARDLAGSKYEQYF.

Only a few counts were recorded for this clonotype. The DNA of the CDR3 is TGTGCCACCAGTGATTTCGAAGGGATGGAGACCCAGTACTTC. It codes for CATSDFEGMETQYF. This chain links TRBV24-1 with TRBJ2-5; D is unresolved. Germline V gene lookup returns CDR1 KGHDR and CDR2 SFDVKD. The length of the CDR3 is 14 residues. Deletions cut 1 base from V and 5 bases from J, with 10 bases between.

The chain is built from TRBV18 and TRBJ1-1; possibly TRBD1 for D (6 bases). Germline V gene sequence: CDR1 KGHSH, CDR2 LQKENI. This CDR3 is 15 amino acids long. Trimming stripped 2 bases from V and 3 bases from J, with 13 bases between. The CDR3 sequence is CASSPKQGVDTEAFF. The CDR3 DNA reads as TGTGCCAGCTCACCAAAACAGGGAGTAGACACTGAAGCTTTCTTT.

This chain uses TRBV7-2 with TRBJ2-7; D is possibly TRBD1 (5 bases). V dropped 5 bases and J dropped 6 bases, with 20 bases sitting between them. The germline V gene encodes CDR1 SGHTA and CDR2 FQGNSA. The CDR3 loop spans 15 amino acids. The CDR3 DNA reads TGTGCCAGCAGCCTAAGGGGCCAGGCGGTACGCGAGCAGTACTTC. The encoded protein is CASSLRGQAVREQYF.

This clonotype was recorded many times. The chain combines TRBV12-3 or TRBV12-4 with TRBJ1-5, with TRBD1 matching 7 bases. V lost 2 bases, J lost 1 base, and 17 bases stayed unmatched. The CDR3 has 20 residues. The CDR3, as DNA: TGTGCCAGCAGTTTAAAGACGGGACAGCTGTCGTTACGGAGCAATCAGCCCCAGCATTTT. This gives the protein CASSLKTGQLSLRSNQPQHF.